Shown below are 16 T cell receptor beta chains from a single sample sequenced in a study of human CD8 memory T cell subsets. Construction of TCR beta libraries was accomplished by means of UMI-labeled 5' RACE. TCRdb reanalyzed the 5' RACE reads, giving one entry per CDR3 protein sequence and no DNA. Its table records 9,500 to 13,000 distinct CDR3 sequences. The source material was CD8+ stem-like memory T cells (TSCM and TCM) sorted from PBMCs. Regarding subset: stem-like memory CD8 T cells (TSTEM), CCR7+ PD-1- TIGIT-. All receptors derive from a human donor in good health.

The chain links TRBV7-2 to TRBJ1-1. The germline V gene encodes CDR1 SGHTA and CDR2 FQGNSA. CDR3 length equals 15 residues. The CDR3: CASSLERSWDTEAFF.

The V call is TRBV14, the J call TRBJ2-7; TCRdb gives TRBD2 as the D gene, but with no DNA this cannot be confirmed. The V gene's germline CDR1 is SGHDN and CDR2 FVKESK. This CDR3 region has 15 residues. CDR3 loop: CASSRRRTSDYEQYF. Full variable domain (outside the CDR3, taken from reference TRBV14 and TRBJ2-7): EAGVTQFPSHSVIEKGQTVTLRCDPISGHDNLYWYRRVMGKEIKFLLHFVKESKQDESGMPNNRFLAERTGGTYSTLKVQPAELEDSGVYFCASSRRRTSDYEQYFGPGTRLTVT.

This clonotype ranks as medium-sized (0.01 to 0.1%) in terms of frequency. The V and J genes are TRBV7-6 and TRBJ1-1; the D call of TRBD1 rests on TCRdb alone, since no DNA is present to check it. Germline values: CDR1 SGHVS, CDR2 FNYEAQ. This CDR3 is 17 amino acids long. The CDR3 is CASSFPLDRGVNTEAFF.

V and J are TRBV20-1 and TRBJ1-2; the D call of TRBD1 rests on TCRdb alone, since no DNA is present to check it. CDR3 length equals 13 residues. Per germline, CDR1 DFQATT and CDR2 SNEGSKA (reference sequence). The CDR3 spells CSAKQGYPYGYTF.

V is TRBV7-9 and J is TRBJ2-1; TCRdb reports TRBD2, a call that lacks DNA to check it against. The CDR3 is 14 amino acids. Germline V CDR1 and CDR2: SEHNR, FQNEAQ (reference sequence). The CDR3 protein is CASSAGPAANEQFF.

V usage is TRBV10-3 and J usage is TRBJ2-1; TCRdb names TRBD1, which stays unverified in the absence of DNA. CDR1 is ENHRY, CDR2 SYGVKD, per germline. The CDR3 totals 14 residues. The CDR3 protein is CAIRTGTGVGEQFF.

The chain employs TRBV4-1 and TRBJ2-7. The germline gives CDR1 MGHRA, CDR2 YSYEKL. The CDR3 contains 15 residues. The chain's CDR3 is CASSQVDRSSYEQYF.

V usage is TRBV20-1 and J usage is TRBJ1-1; absent DNA, TCRdb's TRBD1 call cannot be checked. Germline-derived CDR1 and CDR2 are DFQATT and SNEGSKA (reference sequence). The CDR3 extends over 12 amino acids. CDR3 amino acids: CSANPGATEAFF.

The chain carries TRBV28 and TRBJ1-1; absent DNA, TCRdb's TRBD1 call cannot be checked. The CDR3 length is 18 residues. Germline loops: CDR1 MDHEN, CDR2 SYDVKM. The CDR3 sequence is CASSFWQGSNTMNTEAFF.

This rearrangement joins TRBV7-8 to TRBJ2-5; lacking DNA, the TRBD1 call made by TCRdb goes unchecked. Germline V gene lookup returns CDR1 SGHVS and CDR2 FQNEAQ. The CDR3 sequence is 17 residues long. CDR3 in amino acids: CASSLVVDRGQRETQYF.

The CDR3: CSAVGDRASGNTIYF. V usage is TRBV29-1 and J usage is TRBJ1-3; TCRdb's assignment of TRBD1 cannot be checked, as there is no DNA. This CDR3 has 15 amino acids. Germline CDR1 reads SQVTM; CDR2 reads ANQGSEA.

CDR3 loop: CASSSRGTDTQYF. V and J are TRBV5-1 and TRBJ2-3. This CDR3 is built from 13 residues. The germline CDR1 and CDR2 sequences are SGHRS and YFSETQ.

The chain employs TRBV18 and TRBJ2-1. Germline V gives CDR1 KGHSH, CDR2 LQKENI. The CDR3 sequence is 16 residues long. This CDR3 reads CASSPPEGSSYNEQFF.

The chain joins TRBV7-3 to TRBJ2-1; TCRdb indicates TRBD2, and absent DNA this call remains unverified. Germline lookup yields CDR1 SGHTA and CDR2 FQGTGA. The CDR3 has 15 amino acids. CDR3 region: CASSPNSLSYNEQFF.

The rearrangement links TRBV20-1 to TRBJ2-7; the TRBD2 assignment by TCRdb is unverifiable without DNA. The CDR3 contains 15 residues. Germline V gives CDR1 DFQATT, CDR2 SNEGSKA (reference sequence). The CDR3 region is CSARAGTPSSYEQYF.

This chain uses TRBV9 with TRBJ2-7; TCRdb's assignment of TRBD1 cannot be checked, as there is no DNA. Per germline, CDR1 SGDLS and CDR2 YYNGEE. This CDR3 is 16 amino acids long. The CDR3 region is CASSVHPGQGAREQYF.